The 24 T cell receptor beta chains below all came from one sample that was sequenced in a study of T cells in Graves' hyperthyroidism and ophthalmopathy (dated by TCRdb to between 2019 and 2020). Library prep was done by multiplex PCR. Sequenced using an Illumina HiSeq 2000. TCR beta CDR3 regions were amplified from RNA transcripts. For the first round of RT-PCR on the TCR CDR3, the HTBI primer set was used together with the Qiagen OneStep RT-PCR kit. TCRdb took the public reads, trimmed them with fastp at Q25, ran MiXCR for clone calling and kept in-frame beta chains. Identical CDR3 protein sequences are pooled into one entry, listed with their most common genes and DNA. The table for this sample lists 650,000 to 850,000 distinct CDR3 sequences; approximately 19% of them were counted only once. Roughly 17% of the sample comes from the top ten. The specimen sequenced was blood. The receptors stem from a woman in her forties or fifties with Graves' hyperthyroidism that later progressed to Graves' ophthalmopathy.

This clonotype was observed at least ten times. V and J are TRBV5-1 and TRBJ1-1; D gene ambiguous. CDR1 is SGHRS, CDR2 YFSETQ, per germline. This CDR3 has 14 amino acids. The ends were cut back, 0 bases at V and 2 bases at J, with 8 bases in the middle. CDR3 nucleotides: TGCGCCAGCAGCTTGGGTCCTATTAACACTGAAGCTTTCTTT. It codes for CASSLGPINTEAFF.

This clonotype has ten or more counts. V is TRBV11-2 and J is TRBJ2-1; D is ambiguous. Germline V gene lookup returns CDR1 SGHAT and CDR2 FQNNGV. Trimming cost V 3 bases and J 14 bases, with 11 bases left between them. The CDR3 consists of 11 residues. The CDR3 nucleotides read TGTGCCAGCAGCTTCTCTCTGATCGAGTTCTTC. Protein sequence: CASSFSLIEFF.

The J gene is TRBJ1-3, the V gene TRBV14, with D possibly TRBD1 on 6 matching bases. This CDR3 contains 15 residues. Germline values: CDR1 SGHDN, CDR2 FVKESK. V lost 4 bases and J lost 2, with 12 bases in between. CDR3 DNA sequence: TGTGCCAGCAGCCCAGGGAAGGGGGCTGGAAACACCATATATTTT. Encoded protein: CASSPGKGAGNTIYF.

The table lists this clonotype with a few counts. The chain employs TRBV20-1 and TRBJ1-1; D gene uncertain. The CDR3 has 15 residues. The V gene's germline CDR1 is DFQATT and CDR2 SNEGSKA (reference sequence). V was shortened by 5 bases and J by 0 bases, with 16 bases between the two germline ends. The DNA of the CDR3 is TGCAGTGCTCGAAGACCCCCCGACATGAACACTGAAGCTTTCTTT. Translating it yields CSARRPPDMNTEAFF.

The chain carries TRBV5-1 and TRBJ1-5; no firm D call. Trimming removed 9 bases from V and 5 bases from J, with 24 bases in between. CDR1 and CDR2 (germline): SGHRS, YFSETQ. The CDR3 extends over 16 amino acids. This CDR3 reads CAINLSGGSIDQPQHF. CDR3 bases: TGCGCCATCAACTTGAGTGGCGGATCAATTGATCAGCCCCAGCATTTT.

This clonotype was observed a handful of times. V gene TRBV20-1 combines with J gene TRBJ1-6, with D possibly TRBD1 on 6 matching bases. Between the trimmed V and J ends, which lost 3 bases and 10 bases, there was a span of 16 bases. The CDR3 loop spans 14 amino acids. Germline V gene sequence: CDR1 DFQATT, CDR2 SNEGSKA (reference sequence). Written as DNA, the CDR3 is TGCAGTGCTAGTTGGCTCCGGGGGCAATCACCCCTCCACTTT. Amino acids: CSASWLRGQSPLHF.

This clonotype was detected a few times. The V and J genes are TRBV4-1 and TRBJ2-5; possible D gene TRBD1, 6 bases. Germline V gene data show CDR1 as MGHRA and CDR2 as YSYEKL. Trimming cost V 3 bases and J 3 bases, with 11 bases left between them. There are 14 residues in the CDR3. The CDR3: CASSQRPGEETQYF. The CDR3 DNA is TGCGCCAGCAGCCAGCGCCCAGGGGAAGAGACCCAGTACTTC.

This clonotype occurred many times. The J gene is TRBJ1-2, the V gene TRBV6-1; D is possibly TRBD1 (6 bases). With 7 bases removed from V and 8 bases from J, the gap between germline ends came to 26 bases. The germline gives CDR1 MNHNS, CDR2 SASEGT. This CDR3 has 16 amino acids. CDR3 region: CASIKSGGGLGSGYTF. For the CDR3, the DNA is TGTGCCAGCATTAAGTCGGGCGGGGGGCTCGGGTCGGGCTACACCTTC.

This clonotype was detected ten times or more. V and J are TRBV20-1 and TRBJ1-1; 9 bases are shared with TRBD1. The CDR3 covers 13 residues. Germline lookup yields CDR1 DFQATT and CDR2 SNEGSKA (reference sequence). V lost 5 bases, J lost 7 bases, and 8 bases stayed unmatched. CDR3 sequence reads: CSASRDRAREAFF. In DNA, the CDR3 is TGCAGTGCTTCCCGGGACAGGGCCCGTGAAGCTTTCTTT.

The chain is built from TRBV5-6 and TRBJ2-3; 9 positions match TRBD2. The CDR3 is 17 residues long. After removal of 4 bases from V and 2 bases from J, the junction contained 11 bases not matched to a gene. Germline V CDR1 and CDR2: SGHDT, YYEEEE. In DNA, the CDR3 is TGTGCCAGCAGCCCATTGGAGGCTAGCGGGGCCACAGATACGCAGTATTTT. This sequence encodes CASSPLEASGATDTQYF.

This clonotype was recorded many times. This chain uses TRBV18 with TRBJ1-2, with a tentative D call TRBD1 (6 bases). CDR1 and CDR2 from the germline V gene are KGHSH and LQKENI. The CDR3 has 13 amino acids. V dropped 3 bases and J dropped 4 bases, with 9 bases sitting between them. The CDR3 here is CASSPGGFYGYTF. Written as DNA, the CDR3 is TGTGCCAGCTCACCTGGGGGCTTCTATGGCTACACCTTC.

The chain recombines TRBV29-1 with TRBJ2-5; 10 bases map to TRBD2. Germline lookup yields CDR1 SQVTM and CDR2 ANQGSEA. V was clipped by 6 bases and J by 4 bases; unmatched bases: 17. CDR3 length: 17 residues. The CDR3 DNA sequence: TGCAGCGTGTATGGTCCTTCCGGGACTAGCGTTATAGAGACCCAGTACTTC. Translated, it gives CSVYGPSGTSVIETQYF.

The sample holds many counts of this clonotype. The chain recombines TRBV5-6 with TRBJ1-5; 7 bases fit TRBD1. CDR1 is SGHDT and CDR2 is YYEEEE in the germline V gene. This CDR3 spans 16 amino acids. Trimming removed 4 bases from V and 1 base from J; junction bases left unmatched: 8. This chain's CDR3 is CASSAGTELSNQPQHF. The DNA for the CDR3 is TGTGCCAGCAGCGCAGGGACAGAATTAAGCAATCAGCCCCAGCATTTT. Complete variable domain (other parts from reference TRBV5-6 and TRBJ1-5): DAGVTQSPTHLIKTRGQQVTLRCSPKSGHDTVSWYQQALGQGPQFIFQYYEEEERQRGNFPDRFSGHQFPNYSSELNVNALLLGDSALYLCASSAGTELSNQPQHFGDGTRLSIL.

This clonotype was counted ten times or more. This chain joins TRBV15 and TRBJ2-5; D perhaps matches TRBD2 (5 bases). The CDR3 is 17 amino acids. The V end was cut by 0 bases, the J end by 5 bases, with 19 bases between. Per the germline V gene, CDR1 is LNHNV and CDR2 is YYDKDF (reference sequence). The CDR3 DNA reads TGTGCCACCAGCAGAGAATCGGGGTTCAGTCCTTTTGAGACCCAGTACTTC. Its protein product is CATSRESGFSPFETQYF.

The V gene is TRBV18, the J gene TRBJ1-3, with D unresolved. Germline CDR1 and CDR2: KGHSH and LQKENI. Trimming stripped 8 bases from V and 0 bases from J, with 14 bases between. The CDR3 contains 15 residues. In DNA form, the CDR3 reads TGTGCCAGCACCGAAGCCGTAAGCTCTGGAAACACCATATATTTT. Residues: CASTEAVSSGNTIYF.

This sequence joins TRBV6-2 or TRBV6-3 and TRBJ1-1; D not resolved. Per the germline V gene, CDR1 is MNHEY and CDR2 is SVGEGT. The CDR3 spans 11 residues. Trimming removed 10 bases at V and 5 bases at J, with 11 bases between. The CDR3 DNA is TGTGCCACGAACCTCGGGACTGAAGCTTTCTTT. As protein: CATNLGTEAFF.

This clonotype occurred a few times. The V call is TRBV20-1, the J call TRBJ1-1; the match to TRBD1 covers 9 bases. There are 10 residues in the CDR3. CDR1 DFQATT and CDR2 SNEGSKA come from the germline V gene (reference sequence). CDR3 residues: CRGRTGESFF. In DNA form, the CDR3 reads TGCAGAGGTCGGACAGGGGAGTCTTTCTTT.

The chain combines TRBV29-1 with TRBJ1-3; D gene unclear. Trimming shortened V by 2 bases and J by 3 bases, and 2 bases separated the two germline ends. Germline CDR1 is SQVTM and CDR2 is ANQGSEA. The CDR3 spans 11 residues. The CDR3 is CSVEFGNTIYF. For the CDR3, the DNA is TGCAGCGTTGAATTTGGAAACACCATATATTTT.

The sample holds a few counts of this clonotype. J is TRBJ2-5 and V is TRBV5-1; 13 nucleotides match TRBD2. This CDR3 is built from 18 residues. Trimming took 3 bases from V and 4 from J; bases not matched to a gene: 12. Germline values: CDR1 SGHRS, CDR2 YFSETQ. DNA of the CDR3: TGCGCCAGCAGCTCACGGACTAGCGGGGGCCTCAGGGTAGAGACCCAGTACTTC. Amino acids: CASSSRTSGGLRVETQYF.

This clonotype has a count of ten or more. The junction does not match germline at one end; this may be a read error. This CDR3 is CSARRTDTEAFF. The CDR3 DNA sequence: TGCAGCGCTCGACGGACGGACACAGAAGCTTTCTTT. This chain connects TRBV29-1 to TRBJ1-1; D possibly corresponds to TRBD1 (5 bases). The CDR3 totals 12 residues. Germline V gene data show CDR1 as SQVTM and CDR2 as ANQGSEA.

The CDR3 is CASSSRDRTIDTQYF. CDR3 DNA sequence: TGTGCCAGCAGCTCTCGGGACCGTACGATAGATACGCAGTATTTT. The chain uses TRBV7-8 and TRBJ2-3, with D perhaps TRBD1 or TRBD2 (5 bases each). V was clipped by 4 bases and J by 5 bases, with 16 bases between them. The CDR3 loop spans 15 amino acids. Germline V gene lookup returns CDR1 SGHVS and CDR2 FQNEAQ.

The table lists this clonotype with a few counts. This clone may be a read error of a much larger clone one base away. This chain links TRBV18 with TRBJ1-4; D is undetermined. Germline loops: CDR1 KGHSH, CDR2 LQKENI. This CDR3 is 14 amino acids long. The DNA for the CDR3 is TGTGCCAGCTCACCAGGGTTCGGTAATGAAAAACTGTCTTTT. It yields the protein CASSPGFGNEKLSF.

Remarks on this clonotype: This may come from a read error, since a much larger clone is one base off. The rearrangement joins TRBV7-8 to TRBJ1-2; TRBD1 aligns across 7 bases. The V segment lost 1 base and the J segment 1 base; nucleotides outside the gene matches: 3. CDR3 length equals 15 residues. CDR1 and CDR2 from the germline V gene are SGHVS and FQNEAQ. This chain's CDR3 is CASSLVGTVNYGYTF. CDR3 in DNA: TGTGCCAGCAGCTTAGTTGGGACAGTTAACTATGGCTACACCTTC.

This clonotype was recorded a few times. V is TRBV6-1 and J is TRBJ2-7; perhaps TRBD1 as D (5 bases). The length of the CDR3 is 12 residues. Germline V gives CDR1 MNHNS, CDR2 SASEGT. Between the trimmed V and J ends, which lost 7 bases and 3 bases, there was a span of 10 bases. CDR3 in DNA: TGTGCCAGCAAAGACAGCCACTACGAGCAGTACTTC. Protein: CASKDSHYEQYF.